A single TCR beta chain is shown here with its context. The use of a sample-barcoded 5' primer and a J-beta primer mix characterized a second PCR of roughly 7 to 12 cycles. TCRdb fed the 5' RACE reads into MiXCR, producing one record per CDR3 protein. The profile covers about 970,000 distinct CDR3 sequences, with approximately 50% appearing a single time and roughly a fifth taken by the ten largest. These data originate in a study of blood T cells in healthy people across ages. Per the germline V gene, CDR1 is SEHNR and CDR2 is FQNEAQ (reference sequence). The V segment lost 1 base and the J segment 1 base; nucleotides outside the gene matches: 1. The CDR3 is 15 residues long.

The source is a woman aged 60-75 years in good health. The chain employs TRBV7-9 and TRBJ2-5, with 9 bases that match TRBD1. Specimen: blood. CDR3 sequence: CASSLVTGGQETQYF. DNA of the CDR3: TGTGCCAGCAGCTTAGTGACAGGGGGCCAAGAGACCCAGTACTTC. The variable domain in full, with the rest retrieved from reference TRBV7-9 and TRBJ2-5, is DTGVSQNPRHKITKRGQNVTFRCDPISEHNRLYWYRQTLGQGPEFLTYFQNEAQLEKSRLLSDRFSAERPKGSFSTLEIQRTEQGDSAMYLCASSLVTGGQETQYFGPGTRLLVL.